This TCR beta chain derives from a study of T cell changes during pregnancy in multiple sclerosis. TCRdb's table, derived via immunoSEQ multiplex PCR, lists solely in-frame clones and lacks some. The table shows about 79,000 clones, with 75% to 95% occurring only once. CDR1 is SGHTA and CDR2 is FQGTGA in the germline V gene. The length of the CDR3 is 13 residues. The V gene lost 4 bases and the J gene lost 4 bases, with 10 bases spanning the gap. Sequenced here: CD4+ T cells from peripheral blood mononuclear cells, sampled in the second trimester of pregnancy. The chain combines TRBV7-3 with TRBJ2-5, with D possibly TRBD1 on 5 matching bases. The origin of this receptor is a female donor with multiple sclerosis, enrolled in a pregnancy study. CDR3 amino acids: CASSSSGRETQYF. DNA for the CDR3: TGTGCCAGCAGCTCCTCAGGGCGAGAGACCCAGTACTTC.